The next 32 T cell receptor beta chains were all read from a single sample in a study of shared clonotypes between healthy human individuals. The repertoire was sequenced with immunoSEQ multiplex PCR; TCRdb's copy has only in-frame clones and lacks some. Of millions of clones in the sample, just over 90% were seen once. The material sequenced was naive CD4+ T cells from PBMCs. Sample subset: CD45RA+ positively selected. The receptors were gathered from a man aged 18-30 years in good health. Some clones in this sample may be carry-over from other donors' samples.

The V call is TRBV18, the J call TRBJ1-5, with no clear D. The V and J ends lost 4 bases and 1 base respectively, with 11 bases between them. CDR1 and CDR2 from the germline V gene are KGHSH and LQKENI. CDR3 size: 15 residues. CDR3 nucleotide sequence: TGTGCCAGCTCACTCCTATCCGGGAGCAATCAGCCCCAGCATTTT. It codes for CASSLLSGSNQPQHF.

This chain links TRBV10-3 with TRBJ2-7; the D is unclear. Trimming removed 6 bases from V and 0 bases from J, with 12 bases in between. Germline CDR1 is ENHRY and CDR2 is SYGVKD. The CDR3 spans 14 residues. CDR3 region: CAISPADLSYEQYF. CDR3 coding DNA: TGTGCCATCAGCCCCGCTGACCTCTCCTACGAGCAGTACTTC.

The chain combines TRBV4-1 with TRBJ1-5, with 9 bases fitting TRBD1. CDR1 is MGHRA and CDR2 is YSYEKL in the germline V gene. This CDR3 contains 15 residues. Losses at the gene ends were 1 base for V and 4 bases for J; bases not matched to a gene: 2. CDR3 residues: CASSQGDRENQPQHF. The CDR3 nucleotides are TGCGCCAGCAGCCAAGGGGACAGGGAAAATCAGCCCCAGCATTTT.

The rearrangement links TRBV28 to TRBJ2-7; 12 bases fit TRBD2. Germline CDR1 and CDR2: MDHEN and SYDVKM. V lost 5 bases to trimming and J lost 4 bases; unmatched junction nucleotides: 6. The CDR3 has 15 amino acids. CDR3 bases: TGTGCCAGCAGTCGAACTAGCGGGGGGACATACGAGCAGTACTTC. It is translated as CASSRTSGGTYEQYF.

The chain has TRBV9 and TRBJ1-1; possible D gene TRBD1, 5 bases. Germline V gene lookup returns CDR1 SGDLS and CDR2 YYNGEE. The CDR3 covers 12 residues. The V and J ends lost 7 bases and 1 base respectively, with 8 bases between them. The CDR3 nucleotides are TGTGCCAGCGGGGGTTCGAACACTGAAGCTTTCTTT. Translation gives CASGGSNTEAFF.

Here the CDR3 reads CATGGQKGETQYF. The CDR3 region has the DNA TGTGCCACGGGCGGACAGAAAGGGGAGACCCAGTACTTC. The chain is built from TRBV15 and TRBJ2-5; tentatively, D is TRBD1 (6 bases). The CDR3 sequence is 13 residues long. In germline, CDR1 is LNHNV, CDR2 YYDKDF (reference sequence). Trimming removed 9 bases from V and 5 bases from J, with 16 bases in between.

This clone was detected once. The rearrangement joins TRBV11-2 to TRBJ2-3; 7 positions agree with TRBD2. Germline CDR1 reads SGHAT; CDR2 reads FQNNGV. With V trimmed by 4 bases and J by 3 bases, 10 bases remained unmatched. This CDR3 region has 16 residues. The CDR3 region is CASSSKLAISTDTQYF. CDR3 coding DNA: TGTGCCAGCAGCTCCAAACTAGCGATCTCGACAGATACGCAGTATTTT. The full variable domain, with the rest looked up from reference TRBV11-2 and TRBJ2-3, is EAGVAQSPRYKIIEKRQSVAFWCNPISGHATLYWYQQILGQGPKLLIQFQNNGVVDDSQLPKDRFSAERLKGVDSTLKIQPAKLEDSAVYLCASSSKLAISTDTQYFGPGTRLTVL.

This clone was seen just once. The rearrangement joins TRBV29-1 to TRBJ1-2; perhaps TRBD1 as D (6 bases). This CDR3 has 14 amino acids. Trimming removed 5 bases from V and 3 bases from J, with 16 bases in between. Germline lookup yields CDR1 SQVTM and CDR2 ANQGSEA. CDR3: CSVFGQPRDYGYTF. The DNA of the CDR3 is TGCAGCGTTTTCGGACAGCCGAGGGACTATGGCTACACCTTC.

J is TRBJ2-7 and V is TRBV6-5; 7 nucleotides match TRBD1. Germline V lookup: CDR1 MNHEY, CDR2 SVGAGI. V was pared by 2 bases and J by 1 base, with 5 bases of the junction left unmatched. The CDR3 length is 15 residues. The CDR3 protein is CASSYAGTVSYEQYF. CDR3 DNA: TGTGCCAGCAGTTACGCCGGGACAGTATCCTACGAGCAGTACTTC.

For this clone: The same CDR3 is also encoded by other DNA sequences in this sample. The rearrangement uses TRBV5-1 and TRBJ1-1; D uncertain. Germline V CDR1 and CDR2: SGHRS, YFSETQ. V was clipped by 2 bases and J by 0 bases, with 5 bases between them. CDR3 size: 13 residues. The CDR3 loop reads CASSFFMNTEAFF. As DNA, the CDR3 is TGCGCCAGCAGCTTCTTCATGAACACTGAAGCTTTCTTT.

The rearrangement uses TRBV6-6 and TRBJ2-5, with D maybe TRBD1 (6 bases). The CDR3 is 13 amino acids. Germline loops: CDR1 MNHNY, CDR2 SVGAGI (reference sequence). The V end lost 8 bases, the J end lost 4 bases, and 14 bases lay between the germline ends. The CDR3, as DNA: TGTGCCAGCGGAACTCAGGGGATAGAGACCCAGTACTTC. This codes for CASGTQGIETQYF.

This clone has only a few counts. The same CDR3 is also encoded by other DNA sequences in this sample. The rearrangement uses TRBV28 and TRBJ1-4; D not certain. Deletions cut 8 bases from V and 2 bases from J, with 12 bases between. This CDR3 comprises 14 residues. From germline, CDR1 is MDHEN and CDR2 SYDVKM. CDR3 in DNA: TGTGCCAGCTCGGTAGGAGGGACTAATGAAAAACTGTTTTTT. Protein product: CASSVGGTNEKLFF.

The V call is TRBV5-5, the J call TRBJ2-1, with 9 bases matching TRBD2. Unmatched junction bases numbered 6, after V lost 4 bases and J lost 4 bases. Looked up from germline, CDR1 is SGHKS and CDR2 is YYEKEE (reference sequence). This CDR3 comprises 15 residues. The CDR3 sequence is CASSPILAGYNEQFF. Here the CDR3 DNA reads TGTGCCAGCAGCCCAATCCTAGCGGGGTACAATGAGCAGTTCTTC.

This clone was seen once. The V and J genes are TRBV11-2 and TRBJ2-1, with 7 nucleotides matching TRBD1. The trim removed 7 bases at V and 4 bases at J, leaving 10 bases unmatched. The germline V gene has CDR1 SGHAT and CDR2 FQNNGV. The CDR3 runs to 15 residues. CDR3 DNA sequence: TGTGCCAGCACTAAAGGACAGGCCCAGTACAATGAGCAGTTCTTC. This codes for CASTKGQAQYNEQFF.

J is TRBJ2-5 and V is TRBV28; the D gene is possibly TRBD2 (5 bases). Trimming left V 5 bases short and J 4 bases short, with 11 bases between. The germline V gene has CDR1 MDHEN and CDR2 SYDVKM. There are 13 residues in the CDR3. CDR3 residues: CASSLGVVETQYF. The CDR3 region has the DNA TGTGCCAGCAGTCTCGGGGTTGTAGAGACCCAGTACTTC.

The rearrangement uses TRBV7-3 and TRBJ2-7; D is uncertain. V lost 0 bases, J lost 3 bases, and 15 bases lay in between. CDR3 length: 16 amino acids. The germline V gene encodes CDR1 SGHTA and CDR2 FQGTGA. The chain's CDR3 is CASSLTPRLDLYEQYF. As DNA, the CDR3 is TGTGCCAGCAGCTTAACGCCCCGGCTAGACCTCTACGAGCAGTACTTC.

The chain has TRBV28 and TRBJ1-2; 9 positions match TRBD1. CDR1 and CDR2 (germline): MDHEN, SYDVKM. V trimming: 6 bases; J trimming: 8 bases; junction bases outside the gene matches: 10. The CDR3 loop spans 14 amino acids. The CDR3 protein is CASRVQGARFGYTF. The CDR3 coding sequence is TGTGCCAGCAGAGTACAGGGGGCCCGGTTCGGCTACACCTTC.

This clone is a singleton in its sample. The CDR3 DNA reads TGTGCCAGCAGCGCCGACAGGGGGGGTCAAGAGACCCAGTACTTC. Translation: CASSADRGGQETQYF. The rearrangement uses TRBV7-3 and TRBJ2-5; TRBD1 matches at 9 bases. Per the germline V gene, CDR1 is SGHTA and CDR2 is FQGTGA. V lost 5 bases to trimming and J lost 2 bases; unmatched junction nucleotides: 6. The CDR3 spans 15 residues.

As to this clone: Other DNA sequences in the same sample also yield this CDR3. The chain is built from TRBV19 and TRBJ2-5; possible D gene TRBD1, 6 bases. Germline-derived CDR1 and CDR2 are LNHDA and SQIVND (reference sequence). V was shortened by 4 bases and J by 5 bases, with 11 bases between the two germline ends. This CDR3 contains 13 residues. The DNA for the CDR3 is TGTGCCAGTAGTAGCGACAGGTTTGAGACCCAGTACTTC. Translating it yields CASSSDRFETQYF.

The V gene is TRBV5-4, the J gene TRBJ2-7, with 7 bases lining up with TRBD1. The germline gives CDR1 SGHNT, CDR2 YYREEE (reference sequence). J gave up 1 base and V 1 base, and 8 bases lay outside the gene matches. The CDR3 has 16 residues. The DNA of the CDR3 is TGTGCCAGCAGCTTGAGCAAAAACAGGGGTTCCTACGAGCAGTACTTC. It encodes CASSLSKNRGSYEQYF.

The CDR3 DNA is TGCAGCGTGAGACTTCTAGCCAAAAACATTCAGTACTTC. Protein product: CSVRLLAKNIQYF. The chain recombines TRBV29-1 with TRBJ2-4; no clear D. Per germline, CDR1 SQVTM and CDR2 ANQGSEA. The CDR3 loop spans 13 amino acids. Between the trimmed V and J ends, which lost 6 bases and 0 bases, there was a span of 9 bases.

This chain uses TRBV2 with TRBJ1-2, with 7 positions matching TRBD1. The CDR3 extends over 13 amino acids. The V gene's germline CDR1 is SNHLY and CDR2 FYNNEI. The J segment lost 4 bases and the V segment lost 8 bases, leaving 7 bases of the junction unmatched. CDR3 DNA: TGTGCCAGCGCCAGACAGGGCAGCTATGGCTACACCTTC. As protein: CASARQGSYGYTF.

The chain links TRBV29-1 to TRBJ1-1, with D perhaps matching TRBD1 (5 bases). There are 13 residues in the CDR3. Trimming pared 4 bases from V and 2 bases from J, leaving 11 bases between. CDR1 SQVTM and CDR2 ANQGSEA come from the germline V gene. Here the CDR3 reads CSVASQGNTEAFF. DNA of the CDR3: TGCAGCGTTGCATCCCAGGGTAACACTGAAGCTTTCTTT.

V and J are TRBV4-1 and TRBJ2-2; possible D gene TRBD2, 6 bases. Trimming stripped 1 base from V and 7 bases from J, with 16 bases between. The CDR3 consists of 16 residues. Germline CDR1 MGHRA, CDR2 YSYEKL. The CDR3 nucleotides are TGCGCCAGCAGCCAAGGACTAGTAAGGCTCCGCGGGGAGCTGTTTTTT. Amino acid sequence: CASSQGLVRLRGELFF.

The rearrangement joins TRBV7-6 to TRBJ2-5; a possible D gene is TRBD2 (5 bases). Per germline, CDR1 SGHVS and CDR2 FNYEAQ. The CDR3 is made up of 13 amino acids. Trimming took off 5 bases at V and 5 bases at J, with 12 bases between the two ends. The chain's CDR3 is CASSARGTETQYF. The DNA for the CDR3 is TGTGCCAGCAGCGCTCGGGGTACGGAGACCCAGTACTTC. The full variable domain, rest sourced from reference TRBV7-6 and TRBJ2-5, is GAGVSQSPRYKVTKRGQDVALRCDPISGHVSLYWYRQALGQGPEFLTYFNYEAQQDKSGLPNDRFSAERPEGSISTLTIQRTEQRDSAMYRCASSARGTETQYFGPGTRLLVL.

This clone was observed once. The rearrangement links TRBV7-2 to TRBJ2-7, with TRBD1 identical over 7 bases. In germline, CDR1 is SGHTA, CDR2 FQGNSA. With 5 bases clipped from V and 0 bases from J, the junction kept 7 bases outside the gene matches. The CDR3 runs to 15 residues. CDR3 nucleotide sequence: TGTGCCAGCAGCCCGCGAGGGGGCCTCTCCTACGAGCAGTACTTC. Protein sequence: CASSPRGGLSYEQYF.

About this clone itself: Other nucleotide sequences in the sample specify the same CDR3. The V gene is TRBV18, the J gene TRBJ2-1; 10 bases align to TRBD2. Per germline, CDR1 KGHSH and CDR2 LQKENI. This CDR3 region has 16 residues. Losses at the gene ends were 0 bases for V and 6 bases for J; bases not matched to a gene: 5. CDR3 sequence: CASSPPLLAGSNEQFF. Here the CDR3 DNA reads TGTGCCAGCTCACCACCCCTACTAGCGGGGAGCAATGAGCAGTTCTTC. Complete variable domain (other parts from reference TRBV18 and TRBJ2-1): NAGVMQNPRHLVRRRGQEARLRCSPMKGHSHVYWYRQLPEEGLKFMVYLQKENIIDESGMPKERFSAEFPKEGPSILRIQQVVRGDSAAYFCASSPPLLAGSNEQFFGPGTRLTVL.

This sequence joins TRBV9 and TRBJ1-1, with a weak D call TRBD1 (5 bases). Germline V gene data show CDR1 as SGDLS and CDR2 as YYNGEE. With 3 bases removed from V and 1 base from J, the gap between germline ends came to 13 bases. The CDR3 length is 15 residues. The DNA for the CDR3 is TGTGCCAGCAGCGCAGTGACAGCTAGGAACACTGAAGCTTTCTTT. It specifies CASSAVTARNTEAFF.

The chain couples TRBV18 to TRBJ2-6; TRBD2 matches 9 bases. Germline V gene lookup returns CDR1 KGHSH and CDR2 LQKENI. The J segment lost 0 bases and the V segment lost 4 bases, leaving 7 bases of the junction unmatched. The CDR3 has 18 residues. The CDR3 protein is CASSLLSGRASGANVLTF. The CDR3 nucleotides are TGTGCCAGCTCACTACTTAGCGGGAGAGCCTCTGGGGCCAACGTCCTGACTTTC.

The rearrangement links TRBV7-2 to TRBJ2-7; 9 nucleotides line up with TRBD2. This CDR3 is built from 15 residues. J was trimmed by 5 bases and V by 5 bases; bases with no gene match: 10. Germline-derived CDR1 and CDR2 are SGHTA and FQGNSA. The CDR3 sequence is CASSPPAGGFNEQYF. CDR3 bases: TGTGCCAGCAGCCCGCCCGCGGGAGGGTTCAACGAGCAGTACTTC.

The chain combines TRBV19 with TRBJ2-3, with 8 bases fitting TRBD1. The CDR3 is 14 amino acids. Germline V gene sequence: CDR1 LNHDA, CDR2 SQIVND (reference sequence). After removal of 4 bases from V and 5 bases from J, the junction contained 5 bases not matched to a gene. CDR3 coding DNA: TGTGCCAGTAGTAACAGGGGGTCAGAAGATACGCAGTATTTT. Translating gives CASSNRGSEDTQYF.

The CDR3 loop reads CASSAVNTGELFF. The CDR3 DNA follows: TGTGCCAGCAGTGCCGTGAACACCGGGGAGCTGTTTTTT. V and J are TRBV6-1 and TRBJ2-2; unclear D gene. The CDR3 has 13 amino acids. Per the germline V gene, CDR1 is MNHNS and CDR2 is SASEGT. Trimming removed 4 bases from V and 1 base from J, with 4 bases in between.